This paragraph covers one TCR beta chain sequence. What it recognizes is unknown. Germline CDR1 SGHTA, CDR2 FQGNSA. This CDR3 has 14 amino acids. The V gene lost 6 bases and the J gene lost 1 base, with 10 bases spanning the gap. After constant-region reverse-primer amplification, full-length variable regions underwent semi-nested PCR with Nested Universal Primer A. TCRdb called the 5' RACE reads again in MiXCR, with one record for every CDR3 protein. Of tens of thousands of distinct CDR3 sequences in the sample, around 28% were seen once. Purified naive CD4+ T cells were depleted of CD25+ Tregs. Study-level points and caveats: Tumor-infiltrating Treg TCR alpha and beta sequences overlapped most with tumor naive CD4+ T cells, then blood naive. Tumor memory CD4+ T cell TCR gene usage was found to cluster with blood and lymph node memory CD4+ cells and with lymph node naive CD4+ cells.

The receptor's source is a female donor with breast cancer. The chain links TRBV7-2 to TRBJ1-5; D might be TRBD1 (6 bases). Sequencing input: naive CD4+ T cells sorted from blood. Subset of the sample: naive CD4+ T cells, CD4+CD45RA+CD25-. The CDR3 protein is CASSSGASNQPQHF. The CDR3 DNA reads TGTGCCAGCAGTTCAGGGGCCAGCAATCAGCCCCAGCATTTT.